This TCR beta chain was profiled in a study of T cells expressing NK-cell markers (dated by TCRdb to 2020 to 2021). In the study overall: Three sorted T-cell subsets (CD3+CD56+NKG2C+, CD3+CD56+NKG2C- and CD3+CD56-NKG2C+) from roughly 8 donors had their TCR beta-chain repertoires profiled. Seven of the eight sequenced donors were HCMV-seropositive and one was HCMV-seronegative. All eight donors whose samples were sequenced were randomly selected healthy volunteers, three of them men and five women. Illumina HiSeq 2000/2500, MiSeq or NextSeq was used to sequence libraries as 2 x 150 bp reads.

About this clonotype: Its antigen is not yet known.

Sequencing used an Illumina HiSeq 2000. 5'RACE template switching, by which a universal primer site and unique molecular identifiers were added, was used to make TCR beta cDNA libraries. cDNA synthesis was primed from the TCR beta constant segment and was followed by two successive PCR amplification steps. The paper's processing steps were these. Reads were demultiplexed and grouped by UMI with MIGEC, and clonotypes were assembled and quantified with MiTCR. To exclude erroneous sequences, any TCR cDNA sequence not supported by at least two reads was discarded. The tcR package was used for downstream repertoire analysis, and clonotypes were matched between fractions using CDR3 nucleotide sequence together with V segment. VDJmatch was used to annotate antigen specificity against VDJdb, with one amino acid substitution in CDR3 allowed. The reads went through TCRdb reprocessing, and each CDR3 protein sequence gets one entry with no DNA. Clone size and V and J calls follow TCRdb, not the original study. For this sample, the table gives over 200,000 distinct CDR3 sequences. 0.39% of the sample rests with the top ten.

HCMV serostatus was determined by detecting HCMV-specific IgG in serum with a commercial ELISA kit. Ficoll density gradient centrifugation was used to isolate peripheral blood mononuclear cells from blood. Here is what the overall study found, with its caveats: Those dominant clonotypes were again the most abundant among CD3+CD56-NKG2C+ cells in a few donors, at roughly 25-65%. Whether the expanded NKG2C-expressing T cell clones were specific for HCMV antigens was left unclear. For several donors, the dominant CD3+CD56+NKG2C+ clonotypes were among the top 10 CD8+ clonotypes and accounted for roughly 1.0-7.5% of CD8+ T cells.

Source material: blood T cells: a sorted CD56 or NKG2C T cell subset, CD4+ or CD8+ T cells, or bulk PBMC T cells (not recorded which). The source of this sequence is a man aged 18 to 30 in good health. Donor details come from another sample of the same person, matched by shared clones.

The CDR3 sequence is CSVGGTGWGNEQFF. The rearrangement combines TRBV29-1 with TRBJ2-1; the D call from TCRdb, TRBD1, cannot be confirmed without DNA. Spanning cysteine to phenylalanine, the CDR3 consists of 14 amino acids. Only the protein sequence is given. The germline V gene specifies SQVTM as CDR1 and ANQGSEA as CDR2.